This TCR beta chain was recovered during a study of blood T cell repertoires in COVID-19. Study background: Sites in the United States, Italy and Spain provided acute and convalescent COVID-19 samples.

This table comes from immunoSEQ multiplex PCR, and its TCRdb copy is limited to in-frame clones, with some not included. Of fewer than 90,000 clones in the sample, about 87% are singletons; the top ten hold around 6.7%. The CDR3 contains 13 residues. Germline CDR1 and CDR2: GTSNPN and SVGIG (reference sequence). The V gene end was trimmed by 5 bases and the J gene end by 8 bases; junction bases not matched to a gene: 7. The sequence derives from a woman aged 80 or over with active COVID-19. The gene calls are TRBV30 and TRBJ2-7; TRBD2 agrees at 12 bases. The specimen was peripheral blood. Here the CDR3 DNA reads TGTGCCTGGGGACTAGCGGGGCCATTAAAGCAGTACTTC. This encodes CAWGLAGPLKQYF. Full variable domain (remainder filled in from reference TRBV30 and TRBJ2-7): SQTIHQWPATLVQPVGSPLSLECTVEGTSNPNLYWYRQAAGRGLQLLFYSVGIGQISSEVPQNLSASRPQDRQFILSSKKLLLSDSGFYLCAWGLAGPLKQYFGPGTRLTVT.